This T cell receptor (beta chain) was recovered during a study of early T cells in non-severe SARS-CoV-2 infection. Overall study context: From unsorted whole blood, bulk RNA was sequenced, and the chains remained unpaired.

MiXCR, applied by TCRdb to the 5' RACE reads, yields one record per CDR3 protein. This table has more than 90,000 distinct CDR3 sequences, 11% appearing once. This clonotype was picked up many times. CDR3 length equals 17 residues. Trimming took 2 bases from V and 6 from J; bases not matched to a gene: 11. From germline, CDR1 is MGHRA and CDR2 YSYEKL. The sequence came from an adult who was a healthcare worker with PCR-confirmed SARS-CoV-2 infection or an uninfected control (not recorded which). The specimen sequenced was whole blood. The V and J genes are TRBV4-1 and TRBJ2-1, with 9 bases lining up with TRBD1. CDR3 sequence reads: CASSQSTGGIKVNEQFF. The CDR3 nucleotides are TGCGCCAGCAGCCAATCGACAGGGGGAATTAAGGTCAATGAGCAGTTCTTC.